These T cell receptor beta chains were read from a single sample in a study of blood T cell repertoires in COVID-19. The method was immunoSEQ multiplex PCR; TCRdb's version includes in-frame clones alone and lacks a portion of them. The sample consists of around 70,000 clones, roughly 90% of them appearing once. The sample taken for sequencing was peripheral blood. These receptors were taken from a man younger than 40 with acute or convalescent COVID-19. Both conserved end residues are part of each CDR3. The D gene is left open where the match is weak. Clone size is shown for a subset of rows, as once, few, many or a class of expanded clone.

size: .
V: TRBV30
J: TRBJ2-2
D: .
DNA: TGTGCCTGGGCTTCTCCGGGACTTCGACCGTTGAAGCTGTTTTTT
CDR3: CAWASPGLRPLKLFF

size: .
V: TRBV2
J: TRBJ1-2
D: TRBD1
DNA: TGTGCCAGCAGTGAGGGCAGGGGGCAAGGCTACACCTTC
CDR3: CASSEGRGQGYTF

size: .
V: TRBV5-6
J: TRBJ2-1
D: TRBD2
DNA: TGTGCCAGCCGTACCGGGACTACCTACAATGAGCAGTTCTTC
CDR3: CASRTGTTYNEQFF

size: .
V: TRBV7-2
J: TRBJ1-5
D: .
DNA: TGTGCCAGCAGCAAAGGACAGTTGGGTAATCAGCCCCAGCATTTT
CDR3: CASSKGQLGNQPQHF

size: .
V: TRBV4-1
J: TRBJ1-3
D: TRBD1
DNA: TGCGCCAGCAGCCAAGGGCAGGGGGCAGGAGGAAACACCATATATTTT
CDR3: CASSQGQGAGGNTIYF

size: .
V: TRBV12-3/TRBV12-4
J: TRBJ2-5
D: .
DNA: TGTGCCAGCAGTGGCTCATGGCAAGAGACCCAGTACTTC
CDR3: CASSGSWQETQYF

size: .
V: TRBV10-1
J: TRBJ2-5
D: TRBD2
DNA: TGCGCCAGCAGACGGAGCGGGAAAGAGACCCAGTACTTC
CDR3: CASRRSGKETQYF

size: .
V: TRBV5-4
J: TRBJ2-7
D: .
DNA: TGTGCCAGCAGCCAGGACAGACATTACGAGCAGTACTTC
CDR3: CASSQDRHYEQYF

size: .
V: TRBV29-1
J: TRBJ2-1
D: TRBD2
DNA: TGCAGCCTCAGCGGGGGCTCCTACAATGAGCAGTTCTTC
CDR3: CSLSGGSYNEQFF

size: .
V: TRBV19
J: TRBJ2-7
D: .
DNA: TGTGCCAGTAGAACAGGGTCGGGCGAGCAGTACTTC
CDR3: CASRTGSGEQYF

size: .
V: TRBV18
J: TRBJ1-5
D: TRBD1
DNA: TGTGCCAGCTCACAATTTCGGGACAGGACAACGAGCAATCAGCCCCAGCATTTT
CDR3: CASSQFRDRTTSNQPQHF

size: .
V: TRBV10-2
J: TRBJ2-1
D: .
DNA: TGCGCCAGCAAAAGTCAGGCACTTTACAATGAGCAGTTCTTC
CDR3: CASKSQALYNEQFF

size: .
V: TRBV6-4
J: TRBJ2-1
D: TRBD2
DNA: TGTGCCAGCAGTGAGGAAGCGGGAGTTGGGAATGAGCAGTTCTTC
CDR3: CASSEEAGVGNEQFF

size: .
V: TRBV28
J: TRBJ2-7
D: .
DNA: TGTGCCAGCCACACGGGGGGCGGGATTTCCTACGAGCAGTACTTC
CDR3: CASHTGGGISYEQYF

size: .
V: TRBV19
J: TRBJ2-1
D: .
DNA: TGTGCCAGTAGTAAAAGGACAGATTTCTACAATGAGCAGTTCTTC
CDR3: CASSKRTDFYNEQFF

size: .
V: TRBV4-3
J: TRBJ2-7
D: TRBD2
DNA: TGCGCCAGCAGCCAAGAGGCGGGAGGGTCCTACGAGCAGTACTTC
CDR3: CASSQEAGGSYEQYF

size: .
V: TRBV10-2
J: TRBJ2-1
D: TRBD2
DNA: TGCGCCAGCAGGGGACTAGCGGGAGGGCCTTTCAATGAGCAGTTCTTC
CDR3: CASRGLAGGPFNEQFF

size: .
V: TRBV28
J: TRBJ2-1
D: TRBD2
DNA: TGTGCCAGCAAGAGCGGGACCCGCTCCTACAATGAGCAGTTCTTC
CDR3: CASKSGTRSYNEQFF

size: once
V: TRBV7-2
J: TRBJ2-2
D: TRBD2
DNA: TGTGCCAGCAGCTTAACTAGCGGGAGAATCGGGGAGCTGTTTTTT
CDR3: CASSLTSGRIGELFF

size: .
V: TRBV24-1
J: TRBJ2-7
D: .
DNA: TGTGCCACCAGTGATCACGGGGGAGCCTCCTACGAGCAGTACTTC
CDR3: CATSDHGGASYEQYF

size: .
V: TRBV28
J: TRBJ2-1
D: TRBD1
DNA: TGTGCCAGCAGTCGGAGTATGGGGACAGTCTCCTACAATGAGCAGTTCTTC
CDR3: CASSRSMGTVSYNEQFF

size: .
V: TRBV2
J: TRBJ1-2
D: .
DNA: TGTGCCAGCAGTGAATTGGGGAGGGGAAGGGCCTTC
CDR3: CASSELGRGRAF